This TCR beta chain was captured by sequencing in a study of blood T cell repertoires in COVID-19. At the level of the study: There were acute and convalescent COVID-19 samples, and they came from the United States, Italy and Spain. T cells, B-cell-depleted T cells, or PBMCs supplied cDNA or gDNA.

Here immunoSEQ multiplex PCR was the method, and the copy in TCRdb shows in-frame clones only, minus some. The repertoire has roughly 320,000 clones, under 90% of them found once; the top ten carry 1.8%. CDR3 length: 15 amino acids. The germline gives CDR1 SEHNR, CDR2 FQNEAQ (reference sequence). The J segment lost 1 base and the V segment lost 5 bases, leaving 4 bases of the junction unmatched. This TCR came from a woman under 40 with COVID-19, enrolled during active disease. The sequencing input was peripheral blood. V gene TRBV7-9 combines with J gene TRBJ2-5; TRBD2 agrees at 10 bases. CDR3 amino acids: CASSELAGSQETQYF. The CDR3 DNA sequence: TGTGCCAGCAGCGAACTAGCGGGGAGCCAAGAGACCCAGTACTTC.